Described below is a single T cell receptor (beta chain) sequence and its context. The sample originates from a study of blood T cell repertoires in COVID-19. Study-level background: Samples representing acute and convalescent COVID-19 were sourced from the United States, Italy and Spain. PBMCs, B-cell-depleted T cells, or T cells provided the cDNA or gDNA that made up the material.

Per the original methods: Estimated nucleated cell counts came from reference gene primer amplification. Sequencing used immunoSEQ multiplex PCR; TCRdb keeps in-frame clones, though not all of them. V, J and clone size are those of that table, while D and trimming were read from the DNA. The sample shows around 80,000 clones, approximately 81% of them seen only once. The CDR3 length is 14 residues. From germline, CDR1 is KGHSH and CDR2 LQKENI. V lost 6 bases and J lost 0, with 12 bases in between. V usage is TRBV18 and J usage is TRBJ2-7; D remains ambiguous. The sample comprised peripheral blood. The clonotype originates from a woman of 80 years or more with active or convalescent COVID-19. The DNA of the CDR3 is TGTGCCAGCTCGTATGATGCCAGCTCCTACGAGCAGTACTTC. This gives the protein CASSYDASSYEQYF.